This TCR beta chain was recovered during a study of cytomegalovirus exposure and HLA in healthy donors. As concerns this clone: Its cognate antigen is unknown.

Each donor was nominally healthy when sampled (though unrecorded immune exposures were likely). The ends were cut back, 2 bases at V and 1 base at J, with 11 bases in the middle. This CDR3 has 15 residues. CDR1 and CDR2 from the germline V gene are MNHEY and SVGAGI. The PCR was carried out with 60 Vbeta primers and 13 Jbeta primers. Here immunoSEQ multiplex PCR was the method, and the copy in TCRdb shows in-frame clones only, minus some. This sample has fewer than 120,000 clones; more than 65% occur once, and the top ten carry around an eighth. Findings and limits, study-wide: Later analysis showed TCR association rates varying by HLA locus, highest for DRB1 and lowest for HLA-C. Some public TCRs appeared in many individuals, while most sequences were rare. Based on reports, TCR beta sequences accurately predicted HLA-A and HLA-B alleles for most subjects.

The clonotype comes from a man aged 25-40 years in good health and CMV-seropositive. This chain joins TRBV6-5 and TRBJ1-1; D not certain. The sequenced sample consisted of PBMCs. DNA of the CDR3: TGTGCCAGCAGTTACCTGACACTGGGGAACACTGAAGCTTTCTTT. This sequence encodes CASSYLTLGNTEAFF.